One sample yielded the 27 T cell receptor beta chains listed below, sequenced in a study of T cells in Graves' hyperthyroidism and ophthalmopathy. RNA transcripts gave rise to amplified TCR beta CDR3 regions. First-round RT-PCR of the TCR CDR3 relied on the HTBI primer set. One entry per CDR3 protein results from TCRdb running MiXCR on the multiplex PCR reads. The sample lists 270,000 or so distinct CDR3 sequences; less than 30% were seen once. Material for sequencing was blood. Source of these receptors: a man aged 40-50 years with Graves' hyperthyroidism that later progressed to Graves' ophthalmopathy.

V is TRBV12-3 or TRBV12-4 and J is TRBJ2-7; D gene ambiguous. This CDR3 has 12 residues. With 6 bases removed from V and 4 bases from J, the gap between germline ends came to 10 bases. Here the CDR3 DNA reads TGTGCCAGCAGCAAAAACGGATACGAGCAGTACTTC. This codes for CASSKNGYEQYF.

The V gene is TRBV3-1, the J gene TRBJ2-5; D is possibly TRBD2 (6 bases). V lost 3 bases and J lost 1, with 9 bases in between. This CDR3 comprises 14 residues. Per the germline V gene, CDR1 is LGHDT and CDR2 is YNNKEL (reference sequence). CDR3 sequence reads: CASSHRETQETQYF. The CDR3 DNA sequence: TGTGCCAGCAGCCACCGGGAGACCCAAGAGACCCAGTACTTC.

This clonotype was detected ten times or more. The rearrangement joins TRBV19 to TRBJ2-6; the D is unclear. Between the trimmed V and J ends, which lost 3 bases and 2 bases, there was a span of 11 bases. Germline loops: CDR1 LNHDA, CDR2 SQIVND (reference sequence). The CDR3 covers 16 residues. CDR3 in DNA: TGTGCCAGTAGTATGAGTGGGGTAACTGGGGCCAACGTCCTGACTTTC. Amino acids: CASSMSGVTGANVLTF.

This clonotype was recorded at least ten times. The rearrangement links TRBV20-1 to TRBJ2-7, with a weak D call TRBD2 (5 bases). There are 14 residues in the CDR3. V dropped 3 bases and J dropped 5 bases, with 17 bases sitting between them. Germline V CDR1 and CDR2: DFQATT, SNEGSKA (reference sequence). The CDR3 protein is CSASLGSTFNEQYF. The CDR3, as DNA: TGCAGTGCTAGTTTGGGGAGTACATTCAACGAGCAGTACTTC.

This clonotype was counted ten times or more. The V call is TRBV11-2, the J call TRBJ1-1; no definite D call. Germline assignment: CDR1 SGHAT and CDR2 FQNNGV. The CDR3 has 19 residues. V was trimmed by 5 bases and J by 0 bases, leaving 25 bases between them. CDR3 bases: TGTGCCAGCAGCGAAAGACACCGAACCGAGATATTAATGAACACTGAAGCTTTCTTT. Its protein product is CASSERHRTEILMNTEAFF.

This clonotype was detected many times. The genes are TRBV4-2 and TRBJ2-7, with 8 bases matching TRBD2. Trimming cost V 3 bases and J 3 bases; bases outside gene matches: 1. The germline CDR1 and CDR2 sequences are LGHNA and YNFKEQ. The CDR3 consists of 13 residues. The CDR3 loop is CASSHREGYEQYF. CDR3 nucleotides: TGTGCCAGCAGCCACCGGGAGGGCTACGAGCAGTACTTC.

This clonotype occurred many times. The chain couples TRBV12-3 or TRBV12-4 to TRBJ1-1; TRBD1 might be the D (5 bases). The CDR3 is 15 amino acids. V was clipped by 5 bases and J by 6 bases, with 19 bases between them. This CDR3 reads CASSTGGGGFAEAFF. The CDR3 nucleotides read TGTGCCAGCAGTACCGGGGGGGGGGGGTTTGCTGAAGCTTTCTTT.

The rearrangement joins TRBV5-1 to TRBJ1-5; D perhaps matches TRBD1 (5 bases). CDR3 length: 13 residues. Germline values: CDR1 SGHRS, CDR2 YFSETQ. V was pared by 3 bases and J by 5 bases, with 9 bases between. The CDR3 coding sequence is TGCGCCAGCAGCTCTTGGGGCGATCAGCCCCAGCATTTT. This codes for CASSSWGDQPQHF.

The chain employs TRBV20-1 and TRBJ2-4; weak D call: TRBD1 (6 bases). Trimming removed 5 bases at V and 0 bases at J, with 23 bases between. This CDR3 comprises 18 residues. CDR1 is DFQATT, CDR2 SNEGSKA, per germline (reference sequence). CDR3 sequence (DNA): TGCAGTGCTGTTCAAGTACCGGGACACCAGAAAGCCAAAAACATTCAGTACTTC. Translation: CSAVQVPGHQKAKNIQYF.

This clonotype was counted many times. The V gene is TRBV6-5, the J gene TRBJ2-5; no firm D call. This CDR3 comprises 13 residues. The germline V gene has CDR1 MNHEY and CDR2 SVGAGI. With 1 base removed from V and 5 bases from J, the gap between germline ends came to 8 bases. The CDR3, as DNA: TGTGCCAGCAGTTACTATGGGTCCGAGACCCAGTACTTC. Translated, it gives CASSYYGSETQYF.

The chain uses TRBV6-1 and TRBJ2-7, with no clear D. The CDR3 totals 12 residues. V lost 5 bases, J lost 7 bases, and 12 bases lay in between. Germline V gene data show CDR1 as MNHNS and CDR2 as SASEGT. The CDR3 spells CASSLLGKEQYF. In nucleotides, the CDR3 is TGTGCCAGCAGTCTTCTGGGTAAGGAGCAGTACTTC.

This clonotype was observed a few times. The chain is built from TRBV6-1 and TRBJ2-5, with D hard to call. V lost 10 bases and J 4 bases, leaving 7 bases between the germline ends. Per the germline V gene, CDR1 is MNHNS and CDR2 is SASEGT. This CDR3 contains 10 residues. Written as DNA, the CDR3 is TGTGCCACCGGCCGAGAGACCCAGTACTTC. Residues: CATGRETQYF.

This clonotype was counted at least ten times. A much bigger clone sits one base away, suggesting this may be a read error. This chain links TRBV29-1 with TRBJ1-2; D is perhaps TRBD1 (6 bases). CDR3 length: 12 residues. Germline CDR1 reads SQVTM; CDR2 reads ANQGSEA. With 5 bases removed from V and 6 bases from J, the gap between germline ends came to 13 bases. The CDR3 region is CSVRTEGDGYTF. CDR3 DNA: TGCAGCGTTCGGACAGAGGGGGATGGCTACACCTTC.

There are many counts of this clonotype. J is TRBJ2-6 and V is TRBV20-1; D assignment may be TRBD1 or TRBD2 (6 bases each). The germline V gene has CDR1 DFQATT and CDR2 SNEGSKA (reference sequence). Trimming removed 2 bases at V and 3 bases at J, with 20 bases between. This CDR3 contains 18 residues. The CDR3 reads CSARTAAWGASGANVLTF. As DNA, the CDR3 is TGCAGTGCTAGAACGGCAGCCTGGGGGGCCAGTGGGGCCAACGTCCTGACTTTC.

This clonotype was detected many times. The genes are TRBV10-1 and TRBJ2-5; D tentatively fits TRBD1 or TRBD2 (5 bases each). Germline CDR1 reads WNHNN; CDR2 reads SYGVQD (reference sequence). V lost 4 bases to trimming and J lost 5 bases, with 8 bases between them. CDR3 length equals 12 residues. CDR3 in DNA: TGCGCCAGCAGTGCCGGGACGGAGACCCAGTACTTC. Translated: CASSAGTETQYF.

This clonotype showed up just a few times. CDR3 sequence: CAWRAPRWTGELFF. In DNA form, the CDR3 reads TGTGCCTGGAGGGCACCCCGGTGGACCGGGGAGCTGTTTTTT. The chain links TRBV30 to TRBJ2-2; no reliable D call. There are 14 residues in the CDR3. V was pared by 3 bases and J by 5 bases, with 13 bases between. Germline CDR1 is GTSNPN and CDR2 is SVGIG (reference sequence).

The rearrangement joins TRBV28 to TRBJ1-5; 8 bases agree with TRBD1. The CDR3 runs to 14 residues. Unmatched junction bases numbered 5, after V lost 3 bases and J lost 7 bases. The germline gives CDR1 MDHEN, CDR2 SYDVKM. In DNA form, the CDR3 reads TGTGCCAGCAGTTTCCTGACAGGGGACCAGCCCCAGCATTTT. This translates into CASSFLTGDQPQHF. The full variable domain, with the rest looked up from reference TRBV28 and TRBJ1-5, is DVKVTQSSRYLVKRTGEKVFLECVQDMDHENMFWYRQDPGLGLRLIYFSYDVKMKEKGDIPEGYSVSREKKERFSLILESASTNQTSMYLCASSFLTGDQPQHFGDGTRLSIL.

J is TRBJ2-7 and V is TRBV11-3; a possible D gene is TRBD2 (6 bases). Germline V lookup: CDR1 SGHNT, CDR2 YENEEA. The CDR3 consists of 14 residues. Trimming shortened V by 5 bases and J by 3 bases, and 14 bases separated the two germline ends. The CDR3 spells CASSLGGEGYEQYF. In nucleotides, the CDR3 is TGTGCCAGCAGCCTAGGAGGGGAAGGCTACGAGCAGTACTTC. The full variable domain, completed using reference TRBV11-3 and TRBJ2-7, is EAGVVQSPRYKIIEKKQPVAFWCNPISGHNTLYWYLQNLGQGPELLIRYENEEAVDDSQLPKDRFSAERLKGVDSTLKIQPAELGDSAVYLCASSLGGEGYEQYFGPGTRLTVT.

The CDR3 nucleotides are TGTGCCAGCAATCCCCTTAGGGCAGGGAGCGGCTACACCTTC. Its translation: CASNPLRAGSGYTF. This rearrangement joins TRBV6-1 to TRBJ1-2; a possible D gene is TRBD1 (5 bases). The CDR3 sequence is 14 residues long. Germline lookup yields CDR1 MNHNS and CDR2 SASEGT. The ends were cut back, 7 bases at V and 8 bases at J, with 20 bases in the middle.

The J gene is TRBJ2-7, the V gene TRBV2; either TRBD1 or TRBD2 may supply D (5 bases each). From germline, CDR1 is SNHLY and CDR2 FYNNEI. The CDR3 runs 14 residues. Trimming pared 4 bases from V and 2 bases from J, leaving 12 bases between. In DNA form, the CDR3 reads TGTGCCAGCAGTGCAGGGATGCGGGCCTACGAGCAGTACTTC. This codes for CASSAGMRAYEQYF.

This clonotype was detected ten times or more. The chain recombines TRBV6-2 or TRBV6-3 with TRBJ1-5; D possibly corresponds to TRBD1 (5 bases). The CDR3 spans 13 residues. CDR1 is MNHEY, CDR2 SVGEGT, per germline. V was shortened by 2 bases and J by 13 bases, with 15 bases between the two germline ends. The DNA of the CDR3 is TGTGCCAGCAGTTACGAGATCGGGGGGAATCAGCATTTT. Protein: CASSYEIGGNQHF.

This clonotype occurred many times. The chain carries TRBV11-2 and TRBJ1-2; possibly TRBD1 for D (5 bases). The germline gives CDR1 SGHAT, CDR2 FQNNGV. This CDR3 has 13 residues. Deletions cut 2 bases from V and 6 bases from J, with 10 bases between. CDR3 sequence: CASSLQGSDGYTF. CDR3 nucleotide sequence: TGTGCCAGCAGCTTACAGGGATCGGATGGCTACACCTTC.

The CDR3 DNA reads TGTGCCAGCAGTTTAAATAGCCTGGTCTCCTACGAGCAGTACTTC. It yields the protein CASSLNSLVSYEQYF. The V call is TRBV27, the J call TRBJ2-7; D remains unclear. CDR3 length: 15 amino acids. Looked up from germline, CDR1 is MNHEY and CDR2 is SMNVEV (reference sequence). The V gene lost 2 bases and the J gene lost 0 bases, with 11 bases spanning the gap.

This clonotype has only a few counts. V is TRBV11-1 and J is TRBJ2-7; TRBD2 is a possible D gene (6 bases). Germline V gene sequence: CDR1 SGHAT, CDR2 FQDESV (reference sequence). Trimming removed 3 bases at V and 4 bases at J, with 7 bases between. The CDR3 spans 12 residues. CDR3 bases: TGTGCCAGCAGCTTTCGGGAGTACGAGCAGTACTTC. This gives the protein CASSFREYEQYF.

This clonotype has a count of ten or more. V gene TRBV6-5 combines with J gene TRBJ2-7; TRBD1 agrees at 8 bases. The CDR3 runs 15 residues. V was pared by 1 base and J by 2 bases, with 4 bases of the junction left unmatched. CDR1 is MNHEY, CDR2 SVGAGI, per germline. The CDR3 region has the DNA TGTGCCAGCAGTTACTGGGGGACAGGCCCCTACGAGCAGTACTTC. This gives the protein CASSYWGTGPYEQYF.

This clonotype was recorded once. The J gene is TRBJ2-7, the V gene TRBV6-1; 8 bases are a match to TRBD2. V shed 0 bases, J shed 3 bases, and the junction held 4 bases outside the gene matches. This CDR3 has 15 residues. Looked up from germline, CDR1 is MNHNS and CDR2 is SASEGT. The CDR3 spells CASSEASGGVYEQYF. The CDR3 DNA reads as TGTGCCAGCAGTGAAGCAAGCGGGGGTGTCTACGAGCAGTACTTC.

This clonotype was observed many times. This sequence joins TRBV6-5 and TRBJ1-5; D is perhaps TRBD1 (6 bases). Between the trimmed V and J ends, which lost 5 bases and 7 bases, there was a span of 15 bases. Germline V gene lookup returns CDR1 MNHEY and CDR2 SVGAGI. This CDR3 is built from 14 residues. CDR3 region: CASSPRQAGQPQHF. In nucleotides, the CDR3 is TGTGCCAGCAGTCCTCGACAGGCGGGGCAGCCCCAGCATTTT.